Sequencing of this T cell receptor beta chain was carried out in a study of blood T cell repertoires in COVID-19 (TCRdb year 2020). Notes on the research overall: Samples from collaborators originated in the United States, Italy and Spain and spanned both the acute and convalescent phases of COVID-19. The dataset comprised deeply sampled blood TCRbeta repertoires from subjects exposed to, actively infected with, or recovered from COVID-19. Where HLA class I and class II types were available, the types were taken from metadata supplied by the sample provider, not from assay-based typing. The repertoires were released in a freely available public database intended as a resource for research on the immune response to SARS-CoV-2. The material from the prospective study consisted of cDNA or gDNA derived from T cells, B-cell-depleted T cells, or PBMCs. The samples were drawn from two sources: the first 160 participants of the ongoing ImmuneRACE study, and over 950 subjects contributed by 6 global collaborators. A de-identified subject ID, COVID-19 status, age in years and sex were almost always included in the sample metadata. The study at large found these results: Clinical and demographic metadata were provided uncurated, with the amount varying by source and participant.

One collaborating source in Seattle enrolled patients during active infection and followed them longitudinally through the course of disease. Whole blood was collected in K2EDTA tubes by collaborating institutions according to the institutions' own protocols. Collaborator samples were shipped for TCRbeta analysis as frozen whole blood, isolated PBMCs, or DNA extracted from either sample type. The V and J ends are trimmed by 7 bases and 0 bases, leaving 12 bases between them. CDR1 MNHEY and CDR2 SVGAGI are derived from the germline V gene. From the cysteine up to the phenylalanine, the CDR3 has a length of 14 residues. The only DNA kept is the CDR3, 42 bases in frame from the first base. TCRbeta CDR3 regions were amplified from genomic DNA using the immunoSEQ Assay, a bias-controlled multiplex PCR. The original pipeline was this. Nucleated cell counts per sample were estimated from amplification of reference gene primers within the assay. Sequence reads were collapsed and filtered to measure the absolute abundance of every unique TCRbeta CDR3 rearrangement. For each sample, productive Simpson clonality was calculated by taking the square root of Simpson's diversity index across productive rearrangements. This immuneACCESS table, as held by TCRdb, lists in-frame sequences with V and J called but not all clones. Of the missing ones, under half trace to an unresolved V gene in checked studies; the others have no known cause. That table gives V, J and clone size, and the DNA gave D and trimming. For this sample there are 300,000 to 400,000 clones; about 88% appear just once. 7.3% of the sample is held by the ten biggest clonotypes.

On this clone: Its recognized antigen is unknown. Base qualities are missing; no much larger clone stands one base away.

The chain couples TRBV6-5 to TRBJ1-1; a weak D assignment points to TRBD1 (5 bases agree). This TCR was sampled from a woman in her seventies with COVID-19, enrolled during active disease. Sequenced: peripheral blood. The CDR3 protein sequence reads: CASTPGRMNTEAFF. DNA sequence: TGTGCCAGCACCCCAGGGCGGATGAACACTGAAGCTTTCTTT.